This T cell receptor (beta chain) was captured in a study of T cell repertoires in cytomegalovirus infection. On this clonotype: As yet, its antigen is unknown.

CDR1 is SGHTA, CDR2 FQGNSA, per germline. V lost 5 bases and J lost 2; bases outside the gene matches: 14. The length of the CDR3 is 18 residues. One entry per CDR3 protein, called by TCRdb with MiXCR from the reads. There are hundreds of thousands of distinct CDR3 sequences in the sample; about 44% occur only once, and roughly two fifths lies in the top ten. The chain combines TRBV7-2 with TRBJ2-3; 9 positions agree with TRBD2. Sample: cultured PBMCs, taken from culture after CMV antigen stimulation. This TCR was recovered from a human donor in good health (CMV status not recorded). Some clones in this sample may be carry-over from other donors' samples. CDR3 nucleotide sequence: TGTGCCAGCAGCCGGCCTCCAGGGAGCGGGGGGTACACAGATACGCAGTATTTT. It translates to CASSRPPGSGGYTDTQYF.